This entry concerns a single TCR beta chain. Its antigen has not been determined. The input lacks base qualities; no much larger clone sits a single base away. The data are from a study of blood T cell repertoires in COVID-19 (dated by TCRdb to the early 2020s). Turning to the overall study: The collaborator samples originated in the United States, Italy and Spain and spanned the acute and convalescent phases of COVID-19. The material from the prospective study consisted of cDNA or gDNA derived from T cells, B-cell-depleted T cells, or PBMCs. Deeply sampled blood TCRbeta repertoires from subjects exposed to, actively infected with, or recovered from COVID-19 were included in the dataset. The repertoires were released in a freely available public database meant as a resource for research on the immune response to SARS-CoV-2. The samples were drawn from two sources: the first 160 participants of the ongoing ImmuneRACE study, and 950 to 1,500 subjects contributed by 6 global collaborators. A de-identified subject ID, COVID-19 status, age in years and sex were almost always included in the sample metadata. Where HLA class I and class II types were available, the types were taken from metadata supplied by the sample provider, not from assay-based typing. The study at large found these results: The amount of clinical and demographic metadata varied by source and participant and was provided uncurated.

Participants in the prospective study were enrolled through a virtual design, were aged roughly 18 to 100 years, and lived in 24 United States geographic areas. In the prospective study, cohorts were assigned on the basis of participant-reported clinical history obtained from a screening survey and a study questionnaire. Each participant in the prospective study had whole blood, serum and a nasopharyngeal or oropharyngeal swab collected by mobile phlebotomists. Over a 2-month period, participants in the prospective study had the option of providing additional blood draws and questionnaires. Before DNA extraction, prospective study blood samples were shipped either frozen or at room temperature. The immunoSEQ Assay, a bias-controlled multiplex PCR, was used to amplify TCRbeta CDR3 regions from genomic DNA. The authors' analysis ran thus. The number of nucleated cells in each sample was estimated by amplification of reference gene primers within the assay. To quantify the absolute abundance of each unique TCRbeta CDR3 rearrangement, sequence reads were collapsed and filtered. Productive Simpson clonality was computed per sample as the square root of Simpson's diversity index over productive rearrangements. TCRdb limited this immuneACCESS table to in-frame rearrangements with V and J called. A share of clones is missing; checked studies link under half to unresolved V genes, and the rest is unexplained. Clone size and the V and J calls come from that table; the DNA yielded D and trimming. The sample data list 400,000 to 550,000 clones, and about 85% of these were observed just once. Roughly 2% of the sample goes to the ten largest clones.

From a lookup of the germline V gene, CDR1 and CDR2 are LGHNA and YNFKEQ. The germline V and J ends show losses of 1 base and 6 bases respectively, and no gene match explains 11 bases of the junction. The CDR3 spans 16 residues, from the cysteine through the phenylalanine. Only the CDR3 region is kept as DNA, spanning 48 bases read in frame from base 1. The sequence was collected from a woman aged 18-29 years with acute COVID-19. Sequencing was carried out using PBMCs or T cells enriched from blood (not recorded which). The chain is assembled from TRBV4-2 and TRBJ2-7, with 8 central nucleotides matching TRBD2. The CDR3 reads as follows: CASSQGSTSDFFEQYF. The nucleotides read TGTGCCAGCAGCCAAGGCTCGACTAGCGATTTTTTCGAGCAGTACTTC.